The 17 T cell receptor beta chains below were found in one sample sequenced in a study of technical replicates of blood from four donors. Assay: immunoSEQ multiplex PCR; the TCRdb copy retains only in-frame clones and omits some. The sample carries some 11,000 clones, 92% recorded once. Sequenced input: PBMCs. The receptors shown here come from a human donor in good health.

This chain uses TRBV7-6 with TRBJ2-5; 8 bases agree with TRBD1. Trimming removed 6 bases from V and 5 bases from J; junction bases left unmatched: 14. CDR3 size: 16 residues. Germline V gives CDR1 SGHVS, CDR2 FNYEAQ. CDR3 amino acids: CASSMIRTGLWETQYF. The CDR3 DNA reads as TGTGCCAGCAGTATGATCAGGACAGGGCTGTGGGAGACCCAGTACTTC.

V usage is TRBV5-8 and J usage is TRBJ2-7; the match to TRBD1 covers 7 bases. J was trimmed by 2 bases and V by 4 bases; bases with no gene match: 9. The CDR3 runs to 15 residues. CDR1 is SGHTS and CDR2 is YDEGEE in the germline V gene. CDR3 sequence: CASSREDRNTYEQYF. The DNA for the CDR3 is TGTGCCAGCAGCCGAGAGGACAGGAACACCTACGAGCAGTACTTC.

CDR3 sequence (DNA): TGTGCCAGCTCACCGGTATCCGGGGGCAATGAGCAGTTCTTC. Translation: CASSPVSGGNEQFF. V and J are TRBV18 and TRBJ2-1, with D possibly being TRBD2 (6 bases). CDR3 length: 14 amino acids. V lost 3 bases and J 6 bases, leaving 12 bases between the germline ends. CDR1 is KGHSH and CDR2 is LQKENI in the germline V gene.

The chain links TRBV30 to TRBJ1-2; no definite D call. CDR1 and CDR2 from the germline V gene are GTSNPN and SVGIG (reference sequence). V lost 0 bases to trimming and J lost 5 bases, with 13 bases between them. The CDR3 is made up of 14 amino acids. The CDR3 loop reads CAWSVPWTQYGYTF. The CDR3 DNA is TGTGCCTGGAGTGTACCCTGGACTCAATATGGCTACACCTTC.

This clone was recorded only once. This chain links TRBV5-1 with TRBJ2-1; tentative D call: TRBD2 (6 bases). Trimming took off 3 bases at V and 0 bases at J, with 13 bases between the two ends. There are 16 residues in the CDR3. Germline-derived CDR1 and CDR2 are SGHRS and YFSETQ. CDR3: CASSSLASSSYNEQFF. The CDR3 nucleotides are TGCGCCAGCAGCTCACTAGCTTCGAGCTCCTACAATGAGCAGTTCTTC.

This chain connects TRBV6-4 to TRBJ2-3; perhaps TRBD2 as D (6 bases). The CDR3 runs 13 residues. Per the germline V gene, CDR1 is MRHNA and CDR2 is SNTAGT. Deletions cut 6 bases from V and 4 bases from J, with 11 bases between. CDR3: CASSGSEADTQYF. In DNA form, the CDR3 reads TGTGCCAGCAGCGGGAGTGAGGCAGATACGCAGTATTTT.

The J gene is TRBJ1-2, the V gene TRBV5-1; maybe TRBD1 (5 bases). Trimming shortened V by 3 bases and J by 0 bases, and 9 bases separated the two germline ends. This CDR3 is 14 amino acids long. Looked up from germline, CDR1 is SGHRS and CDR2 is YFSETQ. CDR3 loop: CASSSGGANYGYTF. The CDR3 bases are TGCGCCAGCAGCTCCGGGGGAGCTAACTATGGCTACACCTTC.

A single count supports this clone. DNA for the CDR3: TGTGCCAGTAGTATCAGTCGCGACAGCTACGAGCAGTACTTC. It encodes CASSISRDSYEQYF. The chain is built from TRBV19 and TRBJ2-7; a possible D gene is TRBD1 (5 bases). Germline CDR1 and CDR2: LNHDA and SQIVND (reference sequence). The V end lost 3 bases, the J end lost 3 bases, and 12 bases lay between the germline ends. The length of the CDR3 is 14 residues.

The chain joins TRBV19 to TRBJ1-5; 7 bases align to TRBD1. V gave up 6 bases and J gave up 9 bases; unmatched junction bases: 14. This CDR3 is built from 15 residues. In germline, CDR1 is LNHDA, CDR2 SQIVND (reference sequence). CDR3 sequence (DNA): TGTGCCAGTAGAGGGGACAGCGCCTTGGGGGGGCCCCAGCATTTT. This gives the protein CASRGDSALGGPQHF. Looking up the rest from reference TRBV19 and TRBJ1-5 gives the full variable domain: DGGITQSPKYLFRKEGQNVTLSCEQNLNHDAMYWYRQDPGQGLRLIYYSQIVNDFQKGDIAEGYSVSREKKESFPLTVTSAQKNPTAFYLCASRGDSALGGPQHFGDGTRLSIL.

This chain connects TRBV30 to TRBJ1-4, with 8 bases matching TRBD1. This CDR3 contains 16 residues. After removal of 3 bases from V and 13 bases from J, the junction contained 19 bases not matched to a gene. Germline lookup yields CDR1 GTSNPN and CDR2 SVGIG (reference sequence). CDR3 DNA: TGTGCCTGGAGACCAGACGGACAGGGCGCGAAATATGGACTGTTTTTT. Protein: CAWRPDGQGAKYGLFF.

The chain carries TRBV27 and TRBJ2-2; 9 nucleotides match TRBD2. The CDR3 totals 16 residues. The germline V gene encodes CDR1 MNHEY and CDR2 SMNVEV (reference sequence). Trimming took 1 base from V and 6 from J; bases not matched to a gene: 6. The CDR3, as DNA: TGTGCCAGCAGTTTATTGGCGGGAGGGCCATCCGGGGAGCTGTTTTTT. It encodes CASSLLAGGPSGELFF.

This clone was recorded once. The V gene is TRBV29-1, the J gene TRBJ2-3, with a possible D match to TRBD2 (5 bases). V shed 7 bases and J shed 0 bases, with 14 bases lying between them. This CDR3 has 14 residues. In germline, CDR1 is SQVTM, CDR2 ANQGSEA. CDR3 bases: TGCAGCGGCGCCCCGAGGGCAAGCACAGATACGCAGTATTTT. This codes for CSGAPRASTDTQYF.

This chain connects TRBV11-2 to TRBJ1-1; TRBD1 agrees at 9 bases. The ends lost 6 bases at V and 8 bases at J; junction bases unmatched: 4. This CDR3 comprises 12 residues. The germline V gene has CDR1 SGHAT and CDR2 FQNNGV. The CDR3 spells CASSHGQGEAFF. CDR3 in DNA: TGTGCCAGCAGTCACGGACAGGGGGAAGCTTTCTTT.

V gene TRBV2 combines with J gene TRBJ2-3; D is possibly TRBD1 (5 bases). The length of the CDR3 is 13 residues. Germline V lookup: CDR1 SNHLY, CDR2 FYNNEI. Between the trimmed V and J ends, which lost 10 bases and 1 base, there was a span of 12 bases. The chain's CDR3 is CAIGRGGTDTQYF. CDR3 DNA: TGTGCCATCGGAAGGGGCGGCACAGATACGCAGTATTTT. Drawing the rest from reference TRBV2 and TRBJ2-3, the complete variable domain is EPEVTQTPSHQVTQMGQEVILRCVPISNHLYFYWYRQILGQKVEFLVSFYNNEISEKSEIFDDQFSVERPDGSNFTLKIRSTKLEDSAMYFCAIGRGGTDTQYFGPGTRLTVL.

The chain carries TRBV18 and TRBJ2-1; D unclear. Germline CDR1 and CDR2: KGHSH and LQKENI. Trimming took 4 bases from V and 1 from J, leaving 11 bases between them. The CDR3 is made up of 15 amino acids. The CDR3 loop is CASSLERLSYNEQFF. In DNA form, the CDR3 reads TGTGCCAGCTCACTGGAGAGGTTGTCCTACAATGAGCAGTTCTTC.

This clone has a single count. The CDR3 nucleotides read TGTGCCTGGAGTAGGGGCAGGGAAAACATTCAGTACTTC. This encodes CAWSRGRENIQYF. The chain employs TRBV30 and TRBJ2-4; D is possibly TRBD1 (5 bases). V lost 2 bases to trimming and J lost 5 bases, with 10 bases between them. The CDR3 spans 13 residues. The germline V gene encodes CDR1 GTSNPN and CDR2 SVGIG (reference sequence).

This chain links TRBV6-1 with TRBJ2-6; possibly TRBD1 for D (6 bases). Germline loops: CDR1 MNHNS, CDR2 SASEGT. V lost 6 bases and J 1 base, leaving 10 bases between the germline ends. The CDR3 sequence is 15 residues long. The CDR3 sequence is CASRTGFSGANVLTF. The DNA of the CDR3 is TGTGCCAGCAGGACAGGTTTTTCTGGGGCCAACGTCCTGACTTTC.